A single sample gave rise to the 21 T cell receptor beta chains below, sequenced in a study of blood T cell repertoires in COVID-19. Clones were sequenced by immunoSEQ multiplex PCR, and TCRdb holds only the in-frame ones, with some missing. This table holds hundreds of thousands of clones, about 90% found once. The specimen sequenced was peripheral blood. The origin of the receptors is a young woman with COVID-19, enrolled during active disease.

This chain joins TRBV11-2 and TRBJ2-1; the D gene is possibly TRBD2 (5 bases). The CDR3 length is 16 residues. Germline V CDR1 and CDR2: SGHAT, FQNNGV. Deletions cut 3 bases from V and 7 bases from J, with 19 bases between. The CDR3 sequence: CASSFGVGIGNNEQFF. Written as DNA, the CDR3 is TGTGCCAGCAGCTTTGGTGTAGGTATCGGGAATAATGAGCAGTTCTTC. Variable domain in full (rest from reference TRBV11-2 and TRBJ2-1): EAGVAQSPRYKIIEKRQSVAFWCNPISGHATLYWYQQILGQGPKLLIQFQNNGVVDDSQLPKDRFSAERLKGVDSTLKIQPAKLEDSAVYLCASSFGVGIGNNEQFFGPGTRLTVL.

The chain uses TRBV13 and TRBJ1-6, with 7 bases identical to TRBD1. Germline V gene lookup returns CDR1 PRHDT and CDR2 FYEKMQ (reference sequence). The CDR3 consists of 15 residues. The trim removed 5 bases at V and 4 bases at J, leaving 5 bases unmatched. In nucleotides, the CDR3 is TGTGCCAGCAGCGACGGGGGACAGTATAATTCACCCCTCCACTTT. It encodes CASSDGGQYNSPLHF.

The chain carries TRBV6-6 and TRBJ1-5, with D possibly TRBD1 on 5 matching bases. CDR3 size: 13 residues. V shed 6 bases and J shed 3 bases, with 9 bases lying between them. CDR1 and CDR2 (germline): MNHNY, SVGAGI (reference sequence). CDR3 nucleotide sequence: TGTGCCAGCAGCCTAGGGGCCAATCAGCCCCAGCATTTT. Its translation is CASSLGANQPQHF.

J is TRBJ2-7 and V is TRBV5-4; 9 bases map to TRBD1. Looked up from germline, CDR1 is SGHNT and CDR2 is YYREEE (reference sequence). The length of the CDR3 is 16 residues. The V and J ends lost 4 bases and 1 base, in that order; junction bases with no gene match: 9. CDR3 loop: CASSRNRGRVSYEQYF. The CDR3 DNA is TGTGCCAGCAGCCGCAACAGGGGGCGCGTATCCTACGAGCAGTACTTC.

The chain couples TRBV21-1 to TRBJ1-1; TRBD1 reflects the table's D call only, with no check against the DNA. TRBV21-1 is a pseudogene segment. The CDR3 length is 17 residues. CDR3 nucleotides: TGTGCCAGCAGCAGTCGCCGGGACAGGGGGGCGAACACTGAAGCTTTCTTT. As protein: CASSSRRDRGANTEAFF.

The chain is built from TRBV3-1 (or the pseudogene TRBV3-2) and TRBJ2-7; perhaps TRBD1 as D (6 bases). CDR1 is LGHDT, CDR2 YNNKEL, per germline (reference sequence). This CDR3 contains 12 residues. Trimming pared 1 base from V and 6 bases from J, leaving 7 bases between. The CDR3 region is CASSQARGEQYF. The CDR3, as DNA: TGTGCCAGCAGCCAAGCCAGGGGCGAGCAGTACTTC.

V is TRBV7-9 and J is TRBJ2-1, with 9 bases that match TRBD2. CDR1 is SEHNR and CDR2 is FQNEAQ in the germline V gene (reference sequence). The CDR3 length is 15 residues. The V and J ends lost 5 bases and 9 bases, in that order; junction bases with no gene match: 11. CDR3 loop: CASSPYGTSNSEQFF. The CDR3 nucleotides are TGTGCCAGCAGCCCCTATGGGACTAGCAACAGTGAGCAGTTCTTC.

The chain joins TRBV19 to TRBJ1-6; D unresolved. The germline gives CDR1 LNHDA, CDR2 SQIVND (reference sequence). Trimming cost V 7 bases and J 7 bases, with 11 bases left between them. CDR3 length: 13 amino acids. CDR3 DNA sequence: TGTGCCAGTACCTGGGAGGAAAATTCACCCCTCCACTTT. Translating gives CASTWEENSPLHF.

The rearrangement uses TRBV5-1 and TRBJ2-5; a possible D gene is TRBD1 (6 bases). The CDR3 spans 16 residues. Trimming left V 0 bases short and J 4 bases short, with 16 bases between. The germline V gene has CDR1 SGHRS and CDR2 YFSETQ. The CDR3 DNA sequence: TGCGCCAGCAGCTTGGGGGCGGCAGGGGCAGGAGAGACCCAGTACTTC. It encodes CASSLGAAGAGETQYF.

The CDR3 here is CASPKGTGVSGSNGYTF. CDR3 in DNA: TGTGCCAGCCCGAAGGGGACAGGGGTTTCGGGGTCGAATGGCTACACCTTC. This chain joins TRBV18 and TRBJ1-2; 10 bases map to TRBD1. The CDR3 extends over 17 amino acids. Trimming took 8 bases from V and 6 from J; bases not matched to a gene: 18. Germline V gene sequence: CDR1 KGHSH, CDR2 LQKENI.

The chain is built from TRBV5-1 and TRBJ2-5, with 8 bases fitting TRBD1. Unmatched junction bases numbered 7, after V lost 4 bases and J lost 2 bases. This CDR3 spans 15 amino acids. Germline CDR1 is SGHRS and CDR2 is YFSETQ. The CDR3 spells CASSRWDRPQETQYF. CDR3 DNA sequence: TGCGCCAGCAGCCGTTGGGACAGGCCTCAAGAGACCCAGTACTTC. The variable domain in full, with the rest retrieved from reference TRBV5-1 and TRBJ2-5, is KAGVTQTPRYLIKTRGQQVTLSCSPISGHRSVSWYQQTPGQGLQFLFEYFSETQRNKGNFPGRFSGRQFSNSRSEMNVSTLELGDSALYLCASSRWDRPQETQYFGPGTRLLVL.

The chain joins TRBV28 to TRBJ1-6, with D maybe TRBD1 (6 bases). Trimming took off 5 bases at V and 7 bases at J, with 21 bases between the two ends. The germline CDR1 and CDR2 sequences are MDHEN and SYDVKM. The CDR3 contains 17 residues. In nucleotides, the CDR3 is TGTGCCAGCAGTACCTCAAGGGTGGGGGCCAGGAATTCACCCCTCCACTTT. Its translation is CASSTSRVGARNSPLHF.

This clone occurred a few times. The chain uses TRBV7-2 and TRBJ1-1, with a weak D call TRBD1 (6 bases). V was pared by 6 bases and J by 3 bases, with 14 bases between. In germline, CDR1 is SGHTA, CDR2 FQGNSA. This CDR3 region has 14 residues. The CDR3 protein is CASRDPGEYTEAFF. The CDR3 nucleotides read TGTGCCAGCAGGGACCCAGGGGAATACACTGAAGCTTTCTTT.

The V call is TRBV5-4, the J call TRBJ1-2; D may be TRBD1 (6 bases). This CDR3 region has 14 residues. Trimming cost V 0 bases and J 4 bases, with 10 bases left between them. Germline lookup yields CDR1 SGHNT and CDR2 YYREEE (reference sequence). The CDR3 sequence: CASSLGQVSYGYTF. CDR3 DNA sequence: TGTGCCAGCAGCTTGGGACAGGTAAGCTATGGCTACACCTTC.

The J gene is TRBJ1-5, the V gene TRBV6-1; tentatively, D is TRBD1 (6 bases). Germline V gives CDR1 MNHNS, CDR2 SASEGT. Trimming took 2 bases from V and 7 from J, leaving 15 bases between them. The CDR3 loop spans 15 amino acids. In nucleotides, the CDR3 is TGTGCCAGCAGTGAAACAGGGAGGGTTTTGCAGCCCCAGCATTTT. Translated: CASSETGRVLQPQHF.

The chain joins TRBV24-1 to TRBJ2-1; 10 bases are shared with TRBD2. Germline V CDR1 and CDR2: KGHDR, SFDVKD. The J segment lost 4 bases and the V segment lost 3 bases, leaving 8 bases of the junction unmatched. This CDR3 spans 17 amino acids. This CDR3 is CATSDSGGAYYYNEQFF. As DNA, the CDR3 is TGTGCCACCAGTGATAGCGGGGGGGCCTACTATTACAATGAGCAGTTCTTC.

The V gene is TRBV19, the J gene TRBJ2-3; D may be TRBD2 (6 bases). Germline CDR1 reads LNHDA; CDR2 reads SQIVND (reference sequence). The CDR3 runs 13 residues. Trimming took off 9 bases at V and 4 bases at J, with 14 bases between the two ends. The CDR3 DNA reads as TGTGCCAGCCACTTGGGGGGTTCAGATACGCAGTATTTT. Translating it yields CASHLGGSDTQYF. Full variable domain (rest looked up from reference TRBV19 and TRBJ2-3): DGGITQSPKYLFRKEGQNVTLSCEQNLNHDAMYWYRQDPGQGLRLIYYSQIVNDFQKGDIAEGYSVSREKKESFPLTVTSAQKNPTAFYLCASHLGGSDTQYFGPGTRLTVL.

The gene calls are TRBV6-4 and TRBJ2-5; the match to TRBD2 covers 7 bases. CDR3 length: 15 residues. The V and J ends lost 2 bases and 5 bases, in that order; junction bases with no gene match: 8. Germline CDR1 and CDR2: MRHNA and SNTAGT. The chain's CDR3 is CASSDGGLPLETQYF. CDR3 bases: TGTGCCAGCAGTGACGGGGGACTACCCTTGGAGACCCAGTACTTC.

The chain links TRBV19 to TRBJ1-2; D gene unclear. Deletions cut 7 bases from V and 4 bases from J, with 10 bases between. CDR3 length equals 12 residues. CDR1 is LNHDA and CDR2 is SQIVND in the germline V gene (reference sequence). For the CDR3, the DNA is TGTGCCAGTAATGGGCAGATCTATGGCTACACCTTC. Protein sequence: CASNGQIYGYTF. The complete variable domain, with remaining parts taken from reference TRBV19 and TRBJ1-2, reads DGGITQSPKYLFRKEGQNVTLSCEQNLNHDAMYWYRQDPGQGLRLIYYSQIVNDFQKGDIAEGYSVSREKKESFPLTVTSAQKNPTAFYLCASNGQIYGYTFGSGTRLTVV.

The table lists this clone with a few counts. The rearrangement uses TRBV4-1 and TRBJ2-5; 11 positions match TRBD2. Germline assignment: CDR1 MGHRA and CDR2 YSYEKL. V dropped 4 bases and J dropped 1; count of bases not matched to a gene: 5. The CDR3 totals 16 residues. Written as DNA, the CDR3 is TGCGCCAGCAGCCCCCAGACTAGCGGGGCCCAAGAGACCCAGTACTTC. Protein sequence: CASSPQTSGAQETQYF.

The chain combines TRBV5-1 with TRBJ1-6, with 7 bases that match TRBD1. The length of the CDR3 is 14 residues. Trimming cost V 4 bases and J 8 bases; bases outside gene matches: 6. Germline V CDR1 and CDR2: SGHRS, YFSETQ. CDR3 in amino acids: CASSIGTEYSPLHF. The CDR3 region has the DNA TGCGCCAGCAGCATCGGGACAGAATATTCACCCCTCCACTTT.